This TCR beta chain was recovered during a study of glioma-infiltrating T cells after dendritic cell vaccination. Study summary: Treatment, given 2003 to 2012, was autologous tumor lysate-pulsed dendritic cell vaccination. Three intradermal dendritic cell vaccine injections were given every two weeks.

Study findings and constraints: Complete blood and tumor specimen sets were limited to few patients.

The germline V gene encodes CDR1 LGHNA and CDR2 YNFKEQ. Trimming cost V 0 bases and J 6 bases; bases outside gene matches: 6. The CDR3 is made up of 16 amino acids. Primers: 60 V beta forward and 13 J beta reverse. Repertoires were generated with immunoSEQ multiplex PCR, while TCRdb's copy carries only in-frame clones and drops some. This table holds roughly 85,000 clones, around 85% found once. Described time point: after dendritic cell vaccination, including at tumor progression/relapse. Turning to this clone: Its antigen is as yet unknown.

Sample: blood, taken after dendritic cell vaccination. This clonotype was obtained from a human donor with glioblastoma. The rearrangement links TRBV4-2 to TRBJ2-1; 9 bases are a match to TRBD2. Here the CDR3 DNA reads TGTGCCAGCAGCCAAGAACATCTAGCGGGAACCAATGAGCAGTTCTTC. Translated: CASSQEHLAGTNEQFF.